These 18 T cell receptor beta chains originate from one sample sequenced in a study of cytomegalovirus exposure and HLA in healthy donors. PCR was performed using 60 Vbeta and 13 Jbeta primers. Clones were read by immunoSEQ multiplex PCR, and TCRdb kept only the in-frame ones, dropping some. The sample shows roughly 80,000 clones, about 68% of them seen only once. Source material: PBMCs. These receptors all stem from a woman in her forties or fifties in good health and CMV-seropositive.

V usage is TRBV6-1 and J usage is TRBJ1-1, with D uncertain. This CDR3 comprises 12 residues. Germline loops: CDR1 MNHNS, CDR2 SASEGT. V lost 4 bases to trimming and J lost 3 bases, with 6 bases between them. As DNA, the CDR3 is TGTGCCAGCAGTGCGGGATACACTGAAGCTTTCTTT. It encodes CASSAGYTEAFF.

The chain links TRBV6-5 to TRBJ2-1, with a weak D call TRBD2 (6 bases). V was cut by 5 bases and J by 9 bases, with 14 bases left in between. CDR3 length: 13 amino acids. Looked up from germline, CDR1 is MNHEY and CDR2 is SVGAGI. The CDR3: CASSDGERVEQFF. In DNA form, the CDR3 reads TGTGCCAGCAGTGATGGGGAGCGGGTTGAGCAGTTCTTC.

This chain connects TRBV7-8 to TRBJ2-4; TRBD2 matches at 14 bases. The CDR3 length is 18 residues. Germline values: CDR1 SGHVS, CDR2 FQNEAQ. The ends lost 5 bases at V and 5 bases at J; junction bases unmatched: 11. The CDR3: CASSTRLAGGPGENIQYF. CDR3 nucleotides: TGTGCCAGCAGCACGCGACTAGCGGGGGGGCCCGGTGAAAACATTCAGTACTTC.

The CDR3 coding sequence is TGTGCCAGCAGCTTATTGGGCATTTTAAGCACAGATACGCAGTATTTT. The encoded protein is CASSLLGILSTDTQYF. The chain has TRBV7-9 and TRBJ2-3; no definite D call. From germline, CDR1 is SEHNR and CDR2 FQNEAQ (reference sequence). Deletions cut 2 bases from V and 0 bases from J, with 12 bases between. CDR3 length: 16 residues.

In its sample, this clone was seen once. The gene calls are TRBV2 and TRBJ2-7; maybe TRBD1 (6 bases). CDR1 is SNHLY, CDR2 FYNNEI, per germline. CDR3 length: 14 residues. Trimming took off 6 bases at V and 0 bases at J, with 12 bases between the two ends. DNA for the CDR3: TGTGCCAGCAGAAACCGGGACACCTCCTACGAGCAGTACGTC. It specifies CASRNRDTSYEQYV.

This rearrangement joins TRBV19 to TRBJ2-3; D is unclear. This CDR3 has 16 residues. V lost 4 bases, J lost 0 bases, and 14 bases lay in between. Germline V CDR1 and CDR2: LNHDA, SQIVND (reference sequence). CDR3: CASSNGFRQSTDTQYF. The CDR3 bases are TGTGCCAGTAGTAATGGGTTTCGACAAAGCACAGATACGCAGTATTTT.

The V and J genes are TRBV25-1 and TRBJ2-7; tentatively, D is TRBD2 (7 bases). CDR1 and CDR2 (germline): MGHDK, SYGVNS. This CDR3 is 17 amino acids long. Trimming shortened V by 4 bases and J by 1 base, and 20 bases separated the two germline ends. Here the CDR3 reads CASSVEGGGAESYEQYF. The DNA of the CDR3 is TGTGCCAGCAGTGTCGAGGGGGGGGGCGCCGAGTCCTACGAGCAGTACTTC.

This clone was detected only once. Other DNA sequences of this sample code for an identical CDR3. The CDR3, as DNA: TGTGCCAGCAGCTTGGACCCCGGGACAGGGGGAAACACCATATATTTT. Translating gives CASSLDPGTGGNTIYF. The genes are TRBV5-4 and TRBJ1-3; 9 bases are a match to TRBD1. Unmatched junction bases numbered 5, after V lost 0 bases and J lost 4 bases. Per the germline V gene, CDR1 is SGHNT and CDR2 is YYREEE (reference sequence). CDR3 size: 16 residues. The entire variable domain, with the rest obtained from reference TRBV5-4 and TRBJ1-3, is as follows: ETGVTQSPTHLIKTRGQQVTLRCSSQSGHNTVSWYQQALGQGPQFIFQYYREEENGRGNFPPRFSGLQFPNYSSELNVNALELDDSALYLCASSLDPGTGGNTIYFGEGSWLTVV.

Only a few counts were recorded for this clone. The V call is TRBV4-1, the J call TRBJ1-3, with TRBD1 as a possible D gene (6 bases). This CDR3 has 16 residues. V was trimmed by 3 bases and J by 1 base, leaving 13 bases between them. Germline-derived CDR1 and CDR2 are MGHRA and YSYEKL. CDR3 in DNA: TGCGCCAGCAGCCATTCGGCAGGACAGTCTGGAAACACCATATATTTT. Protein: CASSHSAGQSGNTIYF.

The chain combines TRBV7-3 with TRBJ2-5; no definite D call. The V gene lost 1 base and the J gene lost 0 bases, with 12 bases spanning the gap. Germline V CDR1 and CDR2: SGHTA, FQGTGA. The CDR3 extends over 16 amino acids. The CDR3 reads CASSLSPSQNQETQYF. CDR3 nucleotides: TGTGCCAGCAGCTTAAGCCCCTCACAGAACCAAGAGACCCAGTACTTC.

The chain has TRBV6-5 and TRBJ2-7, with TRBD2 as a possible D gene (6 bases). CDR3 length: 15 amino acids. Trimming shortened V by 7 bases and J by 5 bases, and 21 bases separated the two germline ends. CDR1 is MNHEY and CDR2 is SVGAGI in the germline V gene. The CDR3 reads CASIPQRAPRHEQYF. The CDR3 DNA follows: TGTGCCAGCATCCCCCAGCGGGCTCCCCGCCACGAGCAGTACTTC.

The chain combines TRBV19 with TRBJ1-4; 8 nucleotides match TRBD1. Germline CDR1 LNHDA, CDR2 SQIVND (reference sequence). The V segment lost 8 bases and the J segment 8 bases; nucleotides outside the gene matches: 13. CDR3 length equals 15 residues. CDR3 loop: CASRQGYFQGEKLFF. The DNA of the CDR3 is TGTGCCAGTCGACAGGGGTACTTCCAAGGCGAAAAACTGTTTTTT.

This clone occurred once. The chain links TRBV19 to TRBJ1-5; no clear D gene. V was pared by 3 bases and J by 3 bases, with 15 bases between. Germline assignment: CDR1 LNHDA and CDR2 SQIVND (reference sequence). This CDR3 region has 16 residues. The CDR3 is CASSIGPTTNNQPQHF. In DNA, the CDR3 is TGTGCCAGTAGTATTGGGCCGACTACTAACAATCAGCCCCAGCATTTT. Variable domain in full (rest from reference TRBV19 and TRBJ1-5): DGGITQSPKYLFRKEGQNVTLSCEQNLNHDAMYWYRQDPGQGLRLIYYSQIVNDFQKGDIAEGYSVSREKKESFPLTVTSAQKNPTAFYLCASSIGPTTNNQPQHFGDGTRLSIL.

The V call is TRBV7-9, the J call TRBJ1-6; TRBD1 might be the D (6 bases). CDR3 length: 17 residues. Trimming took off 6 bases at V and 7 bases at J, with 22 bases between the two ends. Per germline, CDR1 SEHNR and CDR2 FQNEAQ (reference sequence). Written as DNA, the CDR3 is TGTGCCAGCAGACAACAGACAGGAAAGGGATCCAATTCACCCCTCCACTTT. As protein: CASRQQTGKGSNSPLHF.

In the case of this clone: Different DNA sequences within this sample yield the same CDR3. The V and J genes are TRBV6-5 and TRBJ2-7; 8 positions agree with TRBD1. The CDR3 extends over 13 amino acids. V shed 0 bases and J 5 bases; nucleotides not matched to a gene: 0. The germline V gene encodes CDR1 MNHEY and CDR2 SVGAGI. The CDR3 nucleotides are TGTGCCAGCAGTTACTCCAGGGGGCACGAGCAGTACTTC. This encodes CASSYSRGHEQYF.

Details on this clone: This specimen includes other DNA sequences encoding the same CDR3. The chain couples TRBV9 to TRBJ2-4; the match to TRBD1 covers 7 bases. This CDR3 comprises 16 residues. The ends lost 2 bases at V and 0 bases at J; junction bases unmatched: 5. From germline, CDR1 is SGDLS and CDR2 YYNGEE. The CDR3 DNA reads as TGTGCCAGCAGCGTTGGGCAGGGGGTAGCCAAAAACATTCAGTACTTC. Translated, it gives CASSVGQGVAKNIQYF.

The rearrangement joins TRBV4-1 to TRBJ2-5; 11 positions match TRBD1. Trimming cost V 4 bases and J 4 bases; bases outside gene matches: 8. The CDR3 loop spans 16 amino acids. Germline lookup yields CDR1 MGHRA and CDR2 YSYEKL. The CDR3 protein is CASSLTGGTGGETQYF. The CDR3 DNA follows: TGCGCCAGCAGCCTCACAGGCGGGACAGGGGGAGAGACCCAGTACTTC.

The chain uses TRBV9 and TRBJ1-6; 7 bases match TRBD1. V dropped 4 bases and J dropped 7; count of bases not matched to a gene: 8. CDR1 is SGDLS and CDR2 is YYNGEE in the germline V gene. The CDR3 runs 15 residues. Written as DNA, the CDR3 is TGTGCCAGCAGCACCCAGGGACAGCAAAATTCACCCCTCCACTTT. It codes for CASSTQGQQNSPLHF.